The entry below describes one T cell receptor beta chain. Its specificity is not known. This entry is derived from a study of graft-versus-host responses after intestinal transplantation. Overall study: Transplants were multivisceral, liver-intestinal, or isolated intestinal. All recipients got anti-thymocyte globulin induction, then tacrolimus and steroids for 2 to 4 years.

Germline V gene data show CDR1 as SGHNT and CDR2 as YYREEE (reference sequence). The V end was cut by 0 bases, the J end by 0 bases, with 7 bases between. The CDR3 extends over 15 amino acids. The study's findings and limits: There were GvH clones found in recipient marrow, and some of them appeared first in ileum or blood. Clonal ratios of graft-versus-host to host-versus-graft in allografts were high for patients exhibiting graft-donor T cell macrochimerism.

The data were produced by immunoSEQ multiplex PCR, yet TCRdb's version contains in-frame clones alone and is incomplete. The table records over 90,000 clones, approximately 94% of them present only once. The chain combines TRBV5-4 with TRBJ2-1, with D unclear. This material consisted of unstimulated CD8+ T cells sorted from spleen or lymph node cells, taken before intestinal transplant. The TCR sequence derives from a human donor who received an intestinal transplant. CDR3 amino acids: CASSLGVSSYNEQFF. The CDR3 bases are TGTGCCAGCAGCTTGGGGGTTAGCTCCTACAATGAGCAGTTCTTC.